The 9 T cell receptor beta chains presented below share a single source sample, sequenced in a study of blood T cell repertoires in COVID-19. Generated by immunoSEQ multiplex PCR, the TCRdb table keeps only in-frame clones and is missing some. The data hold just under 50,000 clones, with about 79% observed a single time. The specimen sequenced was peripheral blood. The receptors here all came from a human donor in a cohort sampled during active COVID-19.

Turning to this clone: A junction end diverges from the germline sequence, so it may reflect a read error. The CDR3 loop reads CASTPNERDAGNTIYF. Written as DNA, the CDR3 is TGCGCGAGCACCCCCAATGAGAGGGATGCTGGAAACACCATATATTTT. The rearrangement joins TRBV4-1 to TRBJ1-3; D ambiguous. The CDR3 loop spans 16 amino acids. Germline loops: CDR1 MGHRA, CDR2 YSYEKL.

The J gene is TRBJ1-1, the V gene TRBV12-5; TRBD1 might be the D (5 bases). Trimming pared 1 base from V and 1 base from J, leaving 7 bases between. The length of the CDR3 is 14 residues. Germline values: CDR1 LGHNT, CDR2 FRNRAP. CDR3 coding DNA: TGTGCTAGTGGTTTGGCCAGGGAGAACACTGAAGCTTTCTTT. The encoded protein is CASGLARENTEAFF. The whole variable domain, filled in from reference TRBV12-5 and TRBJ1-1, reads DARVTQTPRHKVTEMGQEVTMRCQPILGHNTVFWYRQTMMQGLELLAYFRNRAPLDDSGMPKDRFSAEMPDATLATLKIQPSEPRDSAVYFCASGLARENTEAFFGQGTRLTVV.

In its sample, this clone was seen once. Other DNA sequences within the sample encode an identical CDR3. CDR3 coding DNA: TGTGCCAGCCGTCTCTCACCTGAACACTACGAGCAGTACTTC. This encodes CASRLSPEHYEQYF. This sequence joins TRBV2 and TRBJ2-7, with no clear D. The V gene lost 8 bases and the J gene lost 3 bases, with 17 bases spanning the gap. CDR1 and CDR2 (germline): SNHLY, FYNNEI. This CDR3 is 14 amino acids long.

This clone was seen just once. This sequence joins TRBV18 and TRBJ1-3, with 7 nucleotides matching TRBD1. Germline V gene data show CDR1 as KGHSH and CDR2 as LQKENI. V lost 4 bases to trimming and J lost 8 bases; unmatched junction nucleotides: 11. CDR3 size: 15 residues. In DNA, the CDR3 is TGTGCCAGCTCACAAACGACAGGGACGGGTGACACCATATATTTT. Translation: CASSQTTGTGDTIYF.

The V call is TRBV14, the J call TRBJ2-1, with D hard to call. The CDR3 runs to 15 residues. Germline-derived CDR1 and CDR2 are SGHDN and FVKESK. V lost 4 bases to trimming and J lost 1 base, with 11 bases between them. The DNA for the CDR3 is TGTGCCAGCAGCCTGACTTCACTTTCCTACAATGAGCAGTTCTTC. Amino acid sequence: CASSLTSLSYNEQFF.

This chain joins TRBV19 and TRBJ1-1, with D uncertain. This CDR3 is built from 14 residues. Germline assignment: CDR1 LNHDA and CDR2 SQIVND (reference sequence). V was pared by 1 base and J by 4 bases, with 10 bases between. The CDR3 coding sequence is TGTGCCAGTAGTATAGGGCAGGTGGGCACTGAAGCTTTCTTT. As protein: CASSIGQVGTEAFF.

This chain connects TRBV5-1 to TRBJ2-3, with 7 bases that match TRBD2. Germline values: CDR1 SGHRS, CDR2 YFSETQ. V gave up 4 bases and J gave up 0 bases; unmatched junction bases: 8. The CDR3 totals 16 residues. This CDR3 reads CASSPTGTTSTDTQYF. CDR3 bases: TGCGCCAGCAGCCCTACCGGGACTACCAGCACAGATACGCAGTATTTT.

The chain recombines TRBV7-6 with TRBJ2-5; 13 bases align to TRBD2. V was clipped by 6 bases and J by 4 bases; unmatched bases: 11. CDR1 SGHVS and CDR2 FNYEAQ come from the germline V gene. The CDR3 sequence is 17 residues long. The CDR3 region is CASSNQRGLAGTETQYF. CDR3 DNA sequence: TGTGCCAGCAGTAATCAACGGGGACTAGCGGGAACAGAGACCCAGTACTTC.

In DNA form, the CDR3 reads TGTGCTAGTGGTTTGGCAGCGGGAGGGCCGTACAATGAGCAGTTCTTC. Its translation is CASGLAAGGPYNEQFF. V and J are TRBV12-5 and TRBJ2-1; 10 nucleotides align to TRBD2. The trim removed 1 base at V and 4 bases at J, leaving 4 bases unmatched. The germline V gene encodes CDR1 LGHNT and CDR2 FRNRAP. The CDR3 sequence is 16 residues long.